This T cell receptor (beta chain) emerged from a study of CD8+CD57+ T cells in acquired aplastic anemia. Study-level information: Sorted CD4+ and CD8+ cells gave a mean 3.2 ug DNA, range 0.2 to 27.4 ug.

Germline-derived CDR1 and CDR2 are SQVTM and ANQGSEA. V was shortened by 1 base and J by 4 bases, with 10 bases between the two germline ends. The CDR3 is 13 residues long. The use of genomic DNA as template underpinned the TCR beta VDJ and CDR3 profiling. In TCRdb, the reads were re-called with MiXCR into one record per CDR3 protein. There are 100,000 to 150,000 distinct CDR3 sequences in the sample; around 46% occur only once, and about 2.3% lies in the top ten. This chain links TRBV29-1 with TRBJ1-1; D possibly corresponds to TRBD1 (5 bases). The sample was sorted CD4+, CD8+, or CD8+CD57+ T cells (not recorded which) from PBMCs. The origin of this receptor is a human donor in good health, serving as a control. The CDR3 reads CSVEGGVLTEAFF. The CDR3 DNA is TGCAGCGTTGAAGGGGGCGTACTCACTGAAGCTTTCTTT.